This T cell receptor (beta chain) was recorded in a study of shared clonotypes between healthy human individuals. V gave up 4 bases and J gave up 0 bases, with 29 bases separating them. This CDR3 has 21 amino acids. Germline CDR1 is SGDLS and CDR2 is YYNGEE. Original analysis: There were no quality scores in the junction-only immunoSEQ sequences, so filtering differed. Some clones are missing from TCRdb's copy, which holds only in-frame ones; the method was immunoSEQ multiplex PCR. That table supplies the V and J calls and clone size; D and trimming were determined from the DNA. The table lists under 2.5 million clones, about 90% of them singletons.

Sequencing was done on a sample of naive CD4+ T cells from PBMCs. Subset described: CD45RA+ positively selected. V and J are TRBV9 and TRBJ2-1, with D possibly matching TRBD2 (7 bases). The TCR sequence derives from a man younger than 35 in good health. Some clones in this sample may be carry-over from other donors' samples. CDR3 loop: CASSPRAPGLAGARSYNEQFF. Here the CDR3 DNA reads TGTGCCAGCAGCCCCAGGGCCCCGGGGCTTGCGGGGGCACGCTCCTACAATGAGCAGTTCTTC. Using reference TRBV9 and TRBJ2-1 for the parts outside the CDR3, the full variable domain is DSGVTQTPKHLITATGQRVTLRCSPRSGDLSVYWYQQSLDQGLQFLIQYYNGEERAKGNILERFSAQQFPDLHSELNLSSLELGDSALYFCASSPRAPGLAGARSYNEQFFGPGTRLTVL.